The rows below give T cell receptor beta chains drawn from one sample of a study of T cells in Graves' hyperthyroidism and ophthalmopathy. Using its own MiXCR run on the multiplex PCR reads, TCRdb lists one record per CDR3 protein. This table has more than 450,000 distinct CDR3 sequences, 15% to 20% appearing once. Source material: blood. The receptors were gathered from a man aged 40-49 years with Graves' ophthalmopathy. Both conserved end residues are part of each CDR3.

v_gene,CDR3aa
TRBV12-3/TRBV12-4,CATGGFMNTEAFF
TRBV18,CASSQTGGEAFF
TRBV7-3,CASSPLGSGTQYF
TRBV11-2,CASSFPPRGNTEAFF
TRBV27,CASFPTGKYTEAFF
TRBV19,CASSTSKNTEAFF
TRBV5-1,CASYPPNTGELFF
TRBV7-3,CVSSLIRGNEQFF
TRBV7-2,CASSLWGRAPPYEQYF
TRBV9,CASSTPSGFTDTQYF
TRBV5-1,CASSSLARSGELFF
TRBV12-3/TRBV12-4,CASSYLAGVAYEQYF
TRBV27,CASTQPPRRYEQYF
TRBV11-2,CASSFLTSDQETQYF
TRBV14,CASSRTVNTEAFF
TRBV3-1,CASSTTLAGRDEQYF
TRBV7-3,CASSTAQGLNEKLFF